A selection of T cell receptor beta chains follows, all from one sample in a study of type 1 regulatory T cells. These receptors have no identified antigens. TCRdb redid the calling of the reads with MiXCR, one entry per CDR3 protein. The table has 60,000 to 75,000 distinct CDR3 sequences, 20% seen once. The sample consisted of cultured type 1 regulatory T (Tr1) cells, either the whole culture or a sorted fraction (not recorded which). The source of these receptors is a human donor in good health. Both conserved end residues are trimmed from each CDR3.

V	J	CDR3
TRBV7-8	TRBJ1-6	ASSQRTGSSPLH
TRBV20-1	TRBJ2-1	SASGTSGSYNEQF
TRBV5-6	TRBJ2-3	ASSLFLTDTQY
TRBV7-2	TRBJ2-1	ASSLAPQGEQF
TRBV10-3	TRBJ2-1	ATTGATGTSDEQF
TRBV11-2	TRBJ2-5	ASSSVWETQY
TRBV7-8	TRBJ2-3	ASSPLSPTGNGDTQY
TRBV7-8	TRBJ1-1	ASSIGQGMGAF
TRBV5-1	TRBJ2-7	ASSGLSAGEQY
TRBV7-2	TRBJ2-7	ASSLGRGSYYEQY
TRBV18	TRBJ1-1	ASSPPGLLNGAF
TRBV27	TRBJ2-3	ASRRYLNEFTDTQY
TRBV20-1	TRBJ2-1	SARDWASAHNEQF
TRBV20-1	TRBJ2-6	SARDLRGIHSGANVLT
TRBV7-8	TRBJ2-7	ASSLRLSRDGEQY
TRBV4-3	TRBJ2-3	ASSQKGLAGYLQPPDTQY
TRBV7-2	TRBJ1-2	ASSHIEYGYT
TRBV6-2/TRBV6-3	TRBJ1-5	ASSLRVGGNQPQH
TRBV27	TRBJ1-3	AGAAGTGLHSGNTIY
TRBV3-1	TRBJ1-1	ASSPRRPNTEAF
TRBV12-3/TRBV12-4	TRBJ1-2	ASRGTGFPGDT
TRBV10-3	TRBJ1-1	AISGGGMNTEAF
TRBV27	TRBJ2-1	ASRLGSSSYNEQF
TRBV12-3/TRBV12-4	TRBJ1-6	ASRPTGNGSPLH
TRBV15	TRBJ2-1	ATSRDKPAYNEQF
TRBV19	TRBJ1-1	ASKGAGEAF
TRBV5-1	TRBJ1-1	ASSLVPGGSTEAF
TRBV20-1	TRBJ2-7	SARYMSYEQY
TRBV20-1	TRBJ2-3	SARGGLGLDTQY